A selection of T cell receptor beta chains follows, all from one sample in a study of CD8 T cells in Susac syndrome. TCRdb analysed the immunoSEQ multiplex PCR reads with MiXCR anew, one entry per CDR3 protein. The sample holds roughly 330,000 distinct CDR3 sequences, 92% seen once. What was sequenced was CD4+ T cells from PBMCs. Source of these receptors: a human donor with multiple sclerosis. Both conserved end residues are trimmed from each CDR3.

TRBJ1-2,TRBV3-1,ASSQVTSGGYGYT
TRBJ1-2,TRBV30,AWNKMDGSYGYT
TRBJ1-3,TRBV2,ASRGDVYSGNTIY
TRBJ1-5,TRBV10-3,AISESAGNDQPQH
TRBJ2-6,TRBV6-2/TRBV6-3,ASSYSQGLNSGANVLT
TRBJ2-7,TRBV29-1,SVVDRGPYEQY
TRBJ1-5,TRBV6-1,ASSPGGSTGNQPQH
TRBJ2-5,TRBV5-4,ASSLGLGGQETQY
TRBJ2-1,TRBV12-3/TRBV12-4,ASSLPQHEQF
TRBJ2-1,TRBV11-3,ASSLKLGSLSSYNEQF
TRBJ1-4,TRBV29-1,SVGPATNEKLF
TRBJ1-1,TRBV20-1,SASPWTGLENTEAF
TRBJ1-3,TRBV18,ASSPGSGNTIY
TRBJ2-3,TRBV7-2,ASSLAPAADTQY
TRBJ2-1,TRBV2,ASSDIVSSYNEQF
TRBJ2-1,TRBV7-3,ASSLNLVYNEQF
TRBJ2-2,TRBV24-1,ATSSGADTGELF
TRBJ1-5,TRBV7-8,ASSLSTGLSNQPQH
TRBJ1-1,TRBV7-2,ASSWTGEPNTEAF
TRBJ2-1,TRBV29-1,SVGGQSSYNEQF
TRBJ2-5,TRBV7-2,ASSFGTQETQY
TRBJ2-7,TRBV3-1,ASSRSSGGTYEQY
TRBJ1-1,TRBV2,ASSLISRNTEAF
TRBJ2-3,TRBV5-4,ASSSGTRTSTDTQY
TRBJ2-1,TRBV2,ASSASSQQF
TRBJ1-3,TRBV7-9,ASPLVGGSGNTIY
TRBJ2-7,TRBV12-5,ASGLLEGGREQY